This entry concerns a single T cell receptor (beta chain). The assay was immunoSEQ multiplex PCR, and TCRdb's table has in-frame clones only and misses some. This table has 150,000 to 200,000 clones, roughly 90% appearing once. The data are from a study of blood T cell repertoires in COVID-19. V shed 0 bases, J shed 0 bases, and the junction held 2 bases outside the gene matches. CDR1 is SGHRS and CDR2 is YFSETQ in the germline V gene. The CDR3 has 17 amino acids. Sequencing input: peripheral blood. The receptor was derived from a man in his sixties with active or convalescent COVID-19. The chain couples TRBV5-1 to TRBJ2-3; TRBD1 aligns across 12 bases. Here the CDR3 reads CASSLVGQGASTDTQYF. CDR3 DNA: TGCGCCAGCAGCTTGGTGGGACAGGGGGCTAGCACAGATACGCAGTATTTT.